This entry lists 14 T cell receptor beta chains sequenced from one sample in a study of blood T cell repertoires in COVID-19 (dated by TCRdb to about 2020). Library construction relied on the immunoSEQ multiplex PCR assay. TCRdb obtained this table from immuneACCESS and retained in-frame rearrangements with V and J assigned. These tables miss some clones; where compared with another copy, unresolved V genes account for less than half of the shortfall, and the remainder is unexplained. For this sample there are under 250,000 clones; 89% appear just once. 4.8% of the sample lies in the top ten. The sample consisted of peripheral blood. The receptors were gathered from a woman between 40 and 50 years old with acute or convalescent COVID-19.

The rearrangement joins TRBV2 to TRBJ2-7; no firm D call. CDR3 length: 12 residues. The V and J ends lost 6 bases and 5 bases respectively, with 11 bases between them. Germline CDR1 SNHLY, CDR2 FYNNEI. CDR3 amino acids: CASSPGYDEQYV. The DNA for the CDR3 is TGTGCCAGCAGCCCCGGTTACGACGAGCAGTACGTC.

This clone has only one observation. The gene calls are TRBV6-4 and TRBJ1-1, with D possibly matching TRBD1 (6 bases). The germline V gene encodes CDR1 MRHNA and CDR2 SNTAGT. V was clipped by 2 bases and J by 1 base, with 17 bases between them. The length of the CDR3 is 17 residues. As DNA, the CDR3 is TGTGCCAGCAGTGACACAAAACAGGGTGGGGGGAACACTGAAGCTTTCTTT. Its protein product is CASSDTKQGGGNTEAFF.

In DNA, the CDR3 is TGTGCCAGGGCCTACAGGGCAAATCAGCCCCAGCATTTT. This translates into CARAYRANQPQHF. The chain recombines TRBV9 with TRBJ1-5, with D possibly TRBD1 on 6 matching bases. The V end lost 8 bases, the J end lost 4 bases, and 13 bases lay between the germline ends. Per germline, CDR1 SGDLS and CDR2 YYNGEE. The CDR3 has 13 amino acids.

The V gene is TRBV2, the J gene TRBJ2-6; the D is unclear. Trimming removed 7 bases from V and 1 base from J, with 11 bases in between. CDR1 is SNHLY, CDR2 FYNNEI, per germline. This CDR3 is built from 15 residues. The CDR3 nucleotides read TGTGCCAGCACCCCCCTTGTTTCTGGGGCCAACGTCCTGACTTTC. It codes for CASTPLVSGANVLTF. Filled out from reference TRBV2 and TRBJ2-6, the complete variable domain reads EPEVTQTPSHQVTQMGQEVILRCVPISNHLYFYWYRQILGQKVEFLVSFYNNEISEKSEIFDDQFSVERPDGSNFTLKIRSTKLEDSAMYFCASTPLVSGANVLTFGAGSRLTVL.

The rearrangement links TRBV19 to TRBJ1-5; D may be TRBD1 (6 bases). This CDR3 has 16 residues. Trimming took off 3 bases at V and 3 bases at J, with 15 bases between the two ends. Germline CDR1 LNHDA, CDR2 SQIVND (reference sequence). CDR3 nucleotide sequence: TGTGCCAGTAGTATGGACAGCCTCCAGAACAATCAGCCCCAGCATTTT. This translates into CASSMDSLQNNQPQHF. Full variable domain (remainder filled in from reference TRBV19 and TRBJ1-5): DGGITQSPKYLFRKEGQNVTLSCEQNLNHDAMYWYRQDPGQGLRLIYYSQIVNDFQKGDIAEGYSVSREKKESFPLTVTSAQKNPTAFYLCASSMDSLQNNQPQHFGDGTRLSIL.

This chain links TRBV4-1 with TRBJ1-3; 7 bases fit TRBD1. The CDR3 length is 16 residues. The J segment lost 5 bases and the V segment lost 3 bases, leaving 10 bases of the junction unmatched. From germline, CDR1 is MGHRA and CDR2 YSYEKL. The CDR3 region has the DNA TGCGCCAGCAGCCAGCCCTCGACAGGGCCTAGAAACACCATATATTTT. Translating gives CASSQPSTGPRNTIYF.

The chain recombines TRBV6-5 with TRBJ1-2; TRBD1 is a possible D gene (5 bases). Deletions cut 6 bases from V and 5 bases from J, with 19 bases between. Germline CDR1 reads MNHEY; CDR2 reads SVGAGI. This CDR3 has 15 residues. The CDR3 sequence is CASSASRGGEYGYTF. The CDR3 DNA sequence: TGTGCCAGCAGCGCAAGTCGTGGGGGGGAGTATGGCTACACCTTC.

The J gene is TRBJ2-1, the V gene TRBV11-2; perhaps TRBD1 as D (6 bases). V was trimmed by 7 bases and J by 0 bases, leaving 16 bases between them. Germline-derived CDR1 and CDR2 are SGHAT and FQNNGV. The CDR3 consists of 16 residues. The CDR3, as DNA: TGTGCCAGCACCCTCGAGTGGACAGCCTCCTACAATGAGCAGTTCTTC. Translated: CASTLEWTASYNEQFF.

V is TRBV7-6 and J is TRBJ1-5; TRBD1 matches 7 bases. The CDR3 runs to 15 residues. After removal of 5 bases from V and 2 bases from J, the junction contained 6 bases not matched to a gene. Germline CDR1 and CDR2: SGHVS and FNYEAQ. The CDR3 DNA follows: TGTGCCAGCAGCGCTACAGGGGAACGCAATCAGCCCCAGCATTTT. This translates into CASSATGERNQPQHF.

CDR3 nucleotides: TGTGCCAGCCGGAATTGGCAGGGCGATTATGGCTACACCTTC. Translation gives CASRNWQGDYGYTF. The chain uses TRBV6-5 and TRBJ1-2, with TRBD1 as a possible D gene (5 bases). Trimming shortened V by 8 bases and J by 5 bases, and 18 bases separated the two germline ends. The CDR3 sequence is 14 residues long. Germline V gene sequence: CDR1 MNHEY, CDR2 SVGAGI.

This clone was observed once. The chain couples TRBV15 to TRBJ2-5; 7 positions agree with TRBD2. J was trimmed by 3 bases and V by 0 bases; bases with no gene match: 4. This CDR3 spans 15 amino acids. Germline V gene lookup returns CDR1 LNHNV and CDR2 YYDKDF (reference sequence). The chain's CDR3 is CATSRDKSGKETQYF. The CDR3 region has the DNA TGTGCCACCAGCAGAGATAAGAGCGGGAAAGAGACCCAGTACTTC.

This chain joins TRBV27 and TRBJ1-5, with 9 nucleotides matching TRBD1. The CDR3 loop spans 14 amino acids. Trimming took 5 bases from V and 8 from J; bases not matched to a gene: 7. The V gene's germline CDR1 is MNHEY and CDR2 SMNVEV (reference sequence). The DNA of the CDR3 is TGTGCCAGCAGTATAACAGGGGGCCACGAGCCCCAGCATTTT. It is translated as CASSITGGHEPQHF.

V usage is TRBV5-1 and J usage is TRBJ2-5, with a possible D match to TRBD2 (6 bases). CDR3 length: 14 residues. The germline CDR1 and CDR2 sequences are SGHRS and YFSETQ. The V gene lost 4 bases and the J gene lost 5 bases, with 15 bases spanning the gap. For the CDR3, the DNA is TGCGCCAGCAGCCCACGGCCGGGGGTGGAGACCCAGTACTTC. This encodes CASSPRPGVETQYF.

The chain uses TRBV11-2 and TRBJ2-3, with D possibly matching TRBD1 (6 bases). The CDR3 contains 14 residues. Germline V gene lookup returns CDR1 SGHAT and CDR2 FQNNGV. Between the trimmed V and J ends, which lost 4 bases and 0 bases, there was a span of 8 bases. The CDR3 region is CASSWGPSTDTQYF. CDR3 DNA: TGTGCCAGCAGCTGGGGGCCTAGCACAGATACGCAGTATTTT.